Listed here is a single T cell receptor (beta chain). The entry originates in a study of Ad26.COV2.S vaccination and SARS-CoV-2 variants. The germline V gene encodes CDR1 SGHRS and CDR2 YFSETQ. The length of the CDR3 is 14 residues. V lost 0 bases, J lost 10 bases, and 8 bases stayed unmatched. Repertoires were generated with immunoSEQ multiplex PCR, while TCRdb's copy carries only in-frame clones and drops some. The sample has more than 300,000 clones; around four fifths are singletons. The treatment is: around 19 received Ad26.COV2.S at low or high dose, single or two shots; several received placebo; per-sample allocation not given. On day 63 after the first injection, vaccine and placebo recipients gave samples. Donation was by an adult aged 18-55 years who was in Boston.

The sequences come from peripheral blood, collected in a trial of Ad26.COV2.S vaccine versus placebo. The chain links TRBV5-1 to TRBJ1-2; 8 positions match TRBD1. The receptor's source is a person aged 18-60 years who received the Ad26.COV2.S COVID-19 vaccine or a placebo. The CDR3 protein is CASSLDGQGGDYTF. CDR3 bases: TGCGCCAGCAGCTTGGACGGACAGGGTGGAGACTACACCTTC.